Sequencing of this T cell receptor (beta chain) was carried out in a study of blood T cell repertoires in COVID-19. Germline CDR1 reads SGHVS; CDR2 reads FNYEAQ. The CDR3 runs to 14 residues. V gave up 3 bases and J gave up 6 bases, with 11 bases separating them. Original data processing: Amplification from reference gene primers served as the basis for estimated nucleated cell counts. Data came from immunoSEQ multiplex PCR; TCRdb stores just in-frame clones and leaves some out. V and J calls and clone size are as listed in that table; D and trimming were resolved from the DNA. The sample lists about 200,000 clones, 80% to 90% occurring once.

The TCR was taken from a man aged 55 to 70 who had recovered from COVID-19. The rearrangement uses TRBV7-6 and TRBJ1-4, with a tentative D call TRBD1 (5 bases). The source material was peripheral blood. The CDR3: CASSLGGTDEKLFF. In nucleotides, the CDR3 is TGTGCCAGCAGCTTGGGGGGGACGGATGAAAAACTGTTTTTT.